This T cell receptor beta chain originates from a study of blood T cells in healthy people across ages. Study findings and constraints: Because donor CMV status was unknown, expanded clonotype changes were possibly confounded. Greater diversity and more naive CD4+ cells were seen in long-lived donors than in aged donors.

At least ten counts were recorded for this clonotype. Its cognate antigen is unknown. The use of a sample-barcoded 5' primer and a J-beta primer mix characterized a second PCR of about 6 to 12 cycles. In TCRdb, the 5' RACE reads were re-called with MiXCR into one record per CDR3 protein. In the table there are under 800,000 distinct CDR3 sequences, about 21% of which are singletons. V dropped 4 bases and J dropped 7 bases, with 14 bases sitting between them. The CDR3 has 13 amino acids. CDR1 is SQVTM, CDR2 ANQGSEA, per germline. Sequencing was done on a sample of blood. The receptor was derived from a man aged 65 to 85 in good health. J is TRBJ2-1 and V is TRBV29-1; D is perhaps TRBD2 (5 bases). The chain's CDR3 is CSVGEPLGNEQFF. The CDR3 region has the DNA TGCAGCGTTGGGGAGCCCCTCGGGAATGAGCAGTTCTTC.